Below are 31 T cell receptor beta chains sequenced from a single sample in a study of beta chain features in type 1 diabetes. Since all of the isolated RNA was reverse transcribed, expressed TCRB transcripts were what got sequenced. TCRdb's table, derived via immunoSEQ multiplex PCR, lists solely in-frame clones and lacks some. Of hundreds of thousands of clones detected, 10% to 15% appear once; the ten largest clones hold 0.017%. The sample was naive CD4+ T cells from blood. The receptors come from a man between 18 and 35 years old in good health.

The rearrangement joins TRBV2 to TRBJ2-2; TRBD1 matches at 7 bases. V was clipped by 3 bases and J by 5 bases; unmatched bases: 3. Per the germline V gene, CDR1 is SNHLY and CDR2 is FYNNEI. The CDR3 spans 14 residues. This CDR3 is CASSEQGVTGELFF. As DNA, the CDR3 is TGTGCCAGCAGTGAGCAGGGGGTTACCGGGGAGCTGTTTTTT.

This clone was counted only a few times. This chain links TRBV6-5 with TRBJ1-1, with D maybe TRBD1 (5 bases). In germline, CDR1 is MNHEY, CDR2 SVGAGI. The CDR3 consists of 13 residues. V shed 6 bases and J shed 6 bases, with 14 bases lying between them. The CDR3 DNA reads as TGTGCCAGCAGCCTCAGGGTCCTGGCTGAAGCTTTCTTT. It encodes CASSLRVLAEAFF.

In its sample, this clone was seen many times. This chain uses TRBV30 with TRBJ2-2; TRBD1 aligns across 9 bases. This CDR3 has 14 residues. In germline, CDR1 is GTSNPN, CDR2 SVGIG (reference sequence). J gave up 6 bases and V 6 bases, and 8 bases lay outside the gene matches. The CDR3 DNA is TGTGCCTGCCCGGGACAGGGATCAGCCGGGGAGCTGTTTTTT. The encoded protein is CACPGQGSAGELFF.

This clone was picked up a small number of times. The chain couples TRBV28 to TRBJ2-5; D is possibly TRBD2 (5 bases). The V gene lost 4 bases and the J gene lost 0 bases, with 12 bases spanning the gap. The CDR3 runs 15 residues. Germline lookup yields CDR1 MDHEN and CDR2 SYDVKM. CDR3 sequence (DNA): TGTGCCAGCAGTTCGGGGTCGGCTCACCAAGAGACCCAGTACTTC. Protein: CASSSGSAHQETQYF.

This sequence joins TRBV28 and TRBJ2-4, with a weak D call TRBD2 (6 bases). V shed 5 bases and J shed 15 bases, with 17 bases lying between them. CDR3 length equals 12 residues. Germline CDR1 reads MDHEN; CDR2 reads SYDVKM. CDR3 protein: CASSISGGMRYF. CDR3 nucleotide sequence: TGTGCCAGCAGTATTAGCGGAGGGATGAGGTACTTC.

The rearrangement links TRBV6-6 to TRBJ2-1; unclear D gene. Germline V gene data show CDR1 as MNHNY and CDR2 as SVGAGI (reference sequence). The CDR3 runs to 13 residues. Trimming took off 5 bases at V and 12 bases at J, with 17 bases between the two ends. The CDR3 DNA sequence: TGTGCCAGCAGTAACGTGATCGGTCCCCCGCAGTTCTTC. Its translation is CASSNVIGPPQFF.

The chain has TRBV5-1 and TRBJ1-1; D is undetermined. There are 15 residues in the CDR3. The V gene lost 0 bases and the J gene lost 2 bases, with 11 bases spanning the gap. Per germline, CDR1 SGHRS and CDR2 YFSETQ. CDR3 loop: CASSLGGVVNTEAFF. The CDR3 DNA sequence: TGCGCCAGCAGCTTGGGCGGGGTGGTAAACACTGAAGCTTTCTTT.

The CDR3 bases are TGTGCCAGCAGCGCAACCGGGACAGGTACCTACGAGCAGTACTTC. Its protein product is CASSATGTGTYEQYF. The gene calls are TRBV7-8 and TRBJ2-7; 8 positions match TRBD1. The trim removed 5 bases at V and 2 bases at J, leaving 8 bases unmatched. Germline CDR1 and CDR2: SGHVS and FQNEAQ. The CDR3 length is 15 residues.

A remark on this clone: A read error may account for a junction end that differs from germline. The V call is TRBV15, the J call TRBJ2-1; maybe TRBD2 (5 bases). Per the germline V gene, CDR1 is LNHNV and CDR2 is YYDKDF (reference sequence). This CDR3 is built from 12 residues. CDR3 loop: CATSRDPSPLLF. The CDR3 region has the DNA TGTGCCACCAGCAGAGATCCTAGCCCTCTCCTCTTC.

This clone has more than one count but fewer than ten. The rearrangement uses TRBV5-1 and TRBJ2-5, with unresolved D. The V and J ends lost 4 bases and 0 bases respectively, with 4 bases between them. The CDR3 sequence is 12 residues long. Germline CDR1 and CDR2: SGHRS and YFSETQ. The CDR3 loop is CASSTDQETQYF. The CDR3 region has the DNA TGCGCCAGCAGCACAGACCAAGAGACCCAGTACTTC.

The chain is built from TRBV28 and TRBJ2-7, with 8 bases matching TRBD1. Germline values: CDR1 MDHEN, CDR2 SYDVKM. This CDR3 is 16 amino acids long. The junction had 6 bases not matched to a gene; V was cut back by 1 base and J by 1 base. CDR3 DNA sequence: TGTGCCAGCAGTTTATCGGACAGGGCGTTTTCCTACGAGCAGTACTTC. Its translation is CASSLSDRAFSYEQYF.

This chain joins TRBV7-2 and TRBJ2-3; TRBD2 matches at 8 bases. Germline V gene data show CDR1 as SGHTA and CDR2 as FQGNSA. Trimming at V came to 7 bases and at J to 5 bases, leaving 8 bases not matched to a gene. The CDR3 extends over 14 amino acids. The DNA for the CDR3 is TGTGCCAGCACCCCCGTAGCGGGGCAAGATACGCAGTATTTT. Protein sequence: CASTPVAGQDTQYF.

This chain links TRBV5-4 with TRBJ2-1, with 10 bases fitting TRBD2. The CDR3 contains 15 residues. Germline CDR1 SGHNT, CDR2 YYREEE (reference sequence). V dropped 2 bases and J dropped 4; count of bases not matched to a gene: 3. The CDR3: CASSLRTSGYNEQFF. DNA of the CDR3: TGTGCCAGCAGCTTACGGACTAGCGGATACAATGAGCAGTTCTTC.

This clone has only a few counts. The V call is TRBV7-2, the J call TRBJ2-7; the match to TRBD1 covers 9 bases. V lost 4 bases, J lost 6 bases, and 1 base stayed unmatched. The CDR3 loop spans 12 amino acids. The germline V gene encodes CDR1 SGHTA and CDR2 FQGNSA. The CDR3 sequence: CASSWDRVEQYF. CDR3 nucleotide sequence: TGTGCCAGCAGCTGGGACAGGGTCGAGCAGTACTTC.

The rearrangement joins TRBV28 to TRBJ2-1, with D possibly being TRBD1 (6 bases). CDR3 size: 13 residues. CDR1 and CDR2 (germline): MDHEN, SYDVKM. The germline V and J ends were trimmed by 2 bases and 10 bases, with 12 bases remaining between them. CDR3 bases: TGTGCCAGCAGTTTAGTCCAGGGGCCGGAGCAGTTCTTC. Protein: CASSLVQGPEQFF.

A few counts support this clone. The CDR3 DNA follows: TGTGCCAGTAGTATAGGCGCGGACTTGAACACTGAAGCTTTCTTT. Protein sequence: CASSIGADLNTEAFF. The chain has TRBV19 and TRBJ1-1; D remains ambiguous. Between the trimmed V and J ends, which lost 1 base and 0 bases, there was a span of 9 bases. This CDR3 spans 15 amino acids. Germline CDR1 and CDR2: LNHDA and SQIVND (reference sequence). Full variable domain (missing parts from reference TRBV19 and TRBJ1-1): DGGITQSPKYLFRKEGQNVTLSCEQNLNHDAMYWYRQDPGQGLRLIYYSQIVNDFQKGDIAEGYSVSREKKESFPLTVTSAQKNPTAFYLCASSIGADLNTEAFFGQGTRLTVV.

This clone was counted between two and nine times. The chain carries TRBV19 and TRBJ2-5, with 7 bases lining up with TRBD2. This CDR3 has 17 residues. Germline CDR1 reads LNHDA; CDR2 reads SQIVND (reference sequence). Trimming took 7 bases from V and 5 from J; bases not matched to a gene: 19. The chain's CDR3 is CASTPGGRAEGQETQYF. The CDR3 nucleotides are TGTGCCAGTACCCCCGGAGGGAGGGCCGAGGGGCAGGAGACCCAGTACTTC.

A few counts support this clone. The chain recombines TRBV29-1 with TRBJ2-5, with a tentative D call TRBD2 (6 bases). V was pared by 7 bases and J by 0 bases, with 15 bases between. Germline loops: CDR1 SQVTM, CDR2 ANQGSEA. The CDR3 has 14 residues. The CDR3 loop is CSAEGRGHQETQYF. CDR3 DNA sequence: TGCAGCGCCGAGGGGCGGGGACACCAAGAGACCCAGTACTTC.

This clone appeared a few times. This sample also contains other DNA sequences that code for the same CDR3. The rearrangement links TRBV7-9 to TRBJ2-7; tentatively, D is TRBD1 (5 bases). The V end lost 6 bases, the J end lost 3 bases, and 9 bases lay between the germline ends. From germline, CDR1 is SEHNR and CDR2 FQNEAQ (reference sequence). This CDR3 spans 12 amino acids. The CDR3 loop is CASSFTGYEQYF. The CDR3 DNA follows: TGTGCCAGCAGTTTTACAGGCTACGAGCAGTACTTC.

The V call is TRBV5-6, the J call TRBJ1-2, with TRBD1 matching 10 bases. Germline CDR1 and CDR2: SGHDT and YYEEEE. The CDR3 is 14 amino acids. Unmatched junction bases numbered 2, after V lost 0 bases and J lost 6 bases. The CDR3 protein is CASSLGQGAHGYTF. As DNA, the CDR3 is TGTGCCAGCAGCTTGGGACAGGGGGCTCATGGCTACACCTTC.

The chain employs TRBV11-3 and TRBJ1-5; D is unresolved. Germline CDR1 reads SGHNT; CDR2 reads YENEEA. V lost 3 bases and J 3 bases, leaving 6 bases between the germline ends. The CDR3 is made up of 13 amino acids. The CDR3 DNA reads TGTGCCAGCAGCTTCGTCCTCAATCAGCCCCAGCATTTT. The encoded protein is CASSFVLNQPQHF.

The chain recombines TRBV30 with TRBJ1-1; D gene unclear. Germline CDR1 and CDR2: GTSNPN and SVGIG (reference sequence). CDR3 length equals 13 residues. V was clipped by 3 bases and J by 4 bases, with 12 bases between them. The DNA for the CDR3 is TGTGCCTGGAGCCGCGGCGGAGGCACTGAAGCTTTCTTT. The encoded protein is CAWSRGGGTEAFF.

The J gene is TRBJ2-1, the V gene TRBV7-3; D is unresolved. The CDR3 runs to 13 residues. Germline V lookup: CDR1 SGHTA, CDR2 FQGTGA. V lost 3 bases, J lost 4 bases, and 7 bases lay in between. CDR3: CASSFTAYNEQFF. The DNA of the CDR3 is TGTGCCAGCAGCTTTACAGCATACAATGAGCAGTTCTTC.

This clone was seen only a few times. The CDR3, as DNA: TGTGCCAGCAGTGAAAGGGGGGGGAACACTGAAGCTTTCTTT. Protein sequence: CASSERGGNTEAFF. V is TRBV2 and J is TRBJ1-1; tentative D call: TRBD1 (6 bases). V shed 2 bases and J shed 1 base, with 8 bases lying between them. From germline, CDR1 is SNHLY and CDR2 FYNNEI. The CDR3 sequence is 14 residues long.

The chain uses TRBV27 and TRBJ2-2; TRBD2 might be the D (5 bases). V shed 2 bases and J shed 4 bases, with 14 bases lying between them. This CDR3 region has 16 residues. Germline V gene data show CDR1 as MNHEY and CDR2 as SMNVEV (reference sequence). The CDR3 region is CASSLARRASTGELFF. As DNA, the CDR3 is TGTGCCAGCAGTTTAGCTAGGCGGGCCAGCACCGGGGAGCTGTTTTTT.

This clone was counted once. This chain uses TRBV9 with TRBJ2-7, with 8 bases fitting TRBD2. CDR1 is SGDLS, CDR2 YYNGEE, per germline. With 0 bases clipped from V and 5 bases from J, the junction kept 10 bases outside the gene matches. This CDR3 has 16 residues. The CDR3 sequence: CASSVESSGTFDEQYF. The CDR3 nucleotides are TGTGCCAGCAGCGTAGAAAGTAGCGGGACTTTTGACGAGCAGTACTTC.

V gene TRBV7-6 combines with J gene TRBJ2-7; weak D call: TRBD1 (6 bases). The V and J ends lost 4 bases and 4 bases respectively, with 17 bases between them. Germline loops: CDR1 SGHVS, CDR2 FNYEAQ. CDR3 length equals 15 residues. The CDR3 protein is CASSSSGTSVYEQYF. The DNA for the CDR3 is TGTGCCAGCAGCTCCTCCGGGACATCCGTTTACGAGCAGTACTTC.

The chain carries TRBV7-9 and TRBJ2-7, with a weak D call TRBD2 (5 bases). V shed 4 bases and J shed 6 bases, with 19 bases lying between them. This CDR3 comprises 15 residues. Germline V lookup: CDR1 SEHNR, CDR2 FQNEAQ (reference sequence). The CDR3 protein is CASSWSSGGGGEQYF. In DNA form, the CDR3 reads TGTGCCAGCAGCTGGTCTTCGGGCGGCGGAGGCGAGCAGTACTTC. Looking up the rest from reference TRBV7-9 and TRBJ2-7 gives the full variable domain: DTGVSQNPRHKITKRGQNVTFRCDPISEHNRLYWYRQTLGQGPEFLTYFQNEAQLEKSRLLSDRFSAERPKGSFSTLEIQRTEQGDSAMYLCASSWSSGGGGEQYFGPGTRLTVT.

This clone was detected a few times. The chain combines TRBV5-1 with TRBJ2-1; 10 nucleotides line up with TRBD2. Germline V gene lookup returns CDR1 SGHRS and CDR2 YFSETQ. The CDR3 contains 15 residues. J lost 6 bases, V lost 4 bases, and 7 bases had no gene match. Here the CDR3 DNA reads TGCGCCAGCAGCCTTAGCGGGAGGCTCGGCAATGAGCAGTTCTTC. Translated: CASSLSGRLGNEQFF.

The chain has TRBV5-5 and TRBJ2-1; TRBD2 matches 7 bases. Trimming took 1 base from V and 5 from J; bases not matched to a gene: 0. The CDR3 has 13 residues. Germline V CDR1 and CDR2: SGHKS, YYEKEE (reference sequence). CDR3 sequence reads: CASSLSGDNEQFF. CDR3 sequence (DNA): TGTGCCAGCAGCTTGAGCGGGGACAATGAGCAGTTCTTC.

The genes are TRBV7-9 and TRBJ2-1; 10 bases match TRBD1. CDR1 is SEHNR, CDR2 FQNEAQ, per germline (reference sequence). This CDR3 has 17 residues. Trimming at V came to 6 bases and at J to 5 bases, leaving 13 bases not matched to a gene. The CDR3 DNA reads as TGTGCCAGCAGTCTCAACCCGGGACAGGGGTCCCACAATGAGCAGTTCTTC. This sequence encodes CASSLNPGQGSHNEQFF.